This T cell receptor beta chain was recorded in a study of T cell responses to AZD1222 COVID-19 vaccine. The assay was immunoSEQ multiplex PCR, and TCRdb's table has in-frame clones only and misses some. The data contain 100,000 to 150,000 clones, 80% to 90% of them seen just once; the ten biggest clones take up around 1.5%. Notes on the study in general: Of the AZD1222 recipients, only five to seven were seropositive at baseline. Clonal diversity was possibly underestimated; the donors were predominantly white British and more often female.

Trimming stripped 5 bases from V and 8 bases from J, with 18 bases between. This CDR3 region has 14 residues. CDR1 and CDR2 from the germline V gene are MNHEY and SMNVEV (reference sequence). On this clone itself: Its antigen is as yet unknown.

This sequence originates from an adult in good health. The sample here was peripheral blood, taken on day 0 of AZD1222 vaccination. The chain joins TRBV27 to TRBJ1-2; possible D gene TRBD1, 6 bases. The CDR3: CASSPPGGVKGYTF. CDR3 nucleotide sequence: TGTGCCAGCAGTCCCCCCGGGGGCGTGAAAGGCTACACCTTC.